The entry that follows covers one T cell receptor (beta chain) sequence. Clones were read by immunoSEQ multiplex PCR, and TCRdb kept only the in-frame ones, dropping some. The sample records about 200,000 clones, around 85% being singletons. Germline V CDR1 and CDR2: SGHNT, YYREEE (reference sequence). The J segment lost 7 bases and the V segment lost 5 bases, leaving 7 bases of the junction unmatched. The length of the CDR3 is 13 residues. The data belong to a study of blood T cell repertoires in COVID-19. The receptor's source is a middle-aged man with acute or convalescent COVID-19. This chain joins TRBV5-4 and TRBJ1-2; TRBD1 matches at 8 bases. Sequencing input: peripheral blood. DNA for the CDR3: TGTGCCAGCAGTTTTCAGGGGGCGACTGGCTACACCTTC. Amino acids: CASSFQGATGYTF. Looking up the rest from reference TRBV5-4 and TRBJ1-2 gives the full variable domain: ETGVTQSPTHLIKTRGQQVTLRCSSQSGHNTVSWYQQALGQGPQFIFQYYREEENGRGNFPPRFSGLQFPNYSSELNVNALELDDSALYLCASSFQGATGYTFGSGTRLTVV.